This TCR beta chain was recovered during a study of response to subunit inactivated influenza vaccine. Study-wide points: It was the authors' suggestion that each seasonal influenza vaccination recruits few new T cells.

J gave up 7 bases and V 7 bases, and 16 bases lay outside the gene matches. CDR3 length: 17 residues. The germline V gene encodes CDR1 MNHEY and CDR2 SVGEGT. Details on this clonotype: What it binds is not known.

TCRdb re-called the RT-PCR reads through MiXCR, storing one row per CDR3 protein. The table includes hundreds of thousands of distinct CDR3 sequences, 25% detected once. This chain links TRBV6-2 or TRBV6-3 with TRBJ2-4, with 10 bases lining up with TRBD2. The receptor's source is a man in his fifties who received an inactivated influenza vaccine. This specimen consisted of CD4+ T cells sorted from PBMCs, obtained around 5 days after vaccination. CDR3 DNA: TGTGCCAGCACGTCTAGCGGGGGCCCGTCGCTCGGGAACATTCAGTACTTC. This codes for CASTSSGGPSLGNIQYF.